These T cell receptor beta chains were read from a single sample in a study of T cell responses to AZD1222 COVID-19 vaccine. Profiled with immunoSEQ multiplex PCR; TCRdb holds only in-frame clones, not every one. The repertoire holds 72,000 or so clones, with 80% to 90% as singletons. Sample: peripheral blood, taken 28 days after the second AZD1222 dose. These receptors were collected from an adult who received the AZD1222 COVID-19 vaccine. CDR3s include the opening cysteine and the closing phenylalanine or tryptophan. The D gene is left open where the match is weak.

NA,TRBV5-8,15,CASSRQGSSYNEQFF
NA,TRBV7-6,17,CASSPRVGLMDTGELFF
NA,TRBV12-5,15,CASGITRGMNTEAFF
NA,TRBV10-3,14,CAISEKNMGYEQYF
NA,TRBV25-1,17,CASSESHRGSANEKLFF
NA,TRBV21-1,11,CTRQPKEKLFF
NA,TRBV28,13,CASSFPNRNTIYF
TRBD1,TRBV3-1/TRBV3-2,15,CASSPDRGPGYGYTF
TRBD2,TRBV27,15,CASSFGVGRVDEQFF
TRBD2,TRBV12-3/TRBV12-4,13,CASSPGLVGEQYF
NA,TRBV9,15,CASSQRQDPGVGQYF
NA,TRBV24-1,13,CATSGLDDTEAFF
NA,TRBV27,11,CASSYPYEQYF
NA,TRBV18,14,CASSPDRDSSAQYF
NA,TRBV7-6,15,CASRIGQGGTGELFF
NA,TRBV28,14,CASSIPSPNEKLFF
TRBD1,TRBV28,13,CASNVRDRSPLHF
NA,TRBV14,13,CASSQAEEGKLFF
NA,TRBV13,12,CASSLQGDEQYF
TRBD1,TRBV29-1,16,CSVFGLFGTGGYGYTF
TRBD2,TRBV5-5,16,CASSLGAGARTDTQYF
NA,TRBV3-1/TRBV3-2,14,CASSQLGTTDTQYF
NA,TRBV5-4,16,CASSPGGRVSGNTIYF
NA,TRBV7-2,13,CASSLGFGNTIYF
NA,TRBV11-1,12,CASSSGGDLRFF
TRBD1,TRBV6-5,15,CASSPRQGGVETQYF
NA,TRBV10-1,13,CASSESGSNEQFF
NA,TRBV5-1,14,CASSLGAENTEAFF